These T cell receptor beta chains were read from a single sample in a study of cytomegalovirus exposure and HLA in healthy donors. Some clones are missing from TCRdb's copy, which holds only in-frame ones; the method was immunoSEQ multiplex PCR. The sample holds more than 130,000 clones, around 90% seen once. Material: PBMCs. Receptors were obtained from a woman in her late teens or twenties in good health and CMV-seropositive. CDR3s include the opening cysteine and the closing phenylalanine or tryptophan. Fields, in order: clone size, D gene, J gene, V gene, CDR3 protein, CDR3 DNA. A D gene is named only where the DNA matches it firmly. Clone size is not always given. Where it is, it says once, few, many or a class for expanded clones.

. TRBD1 TRBJ2-5 TRBV5-1 CASSLTGTGGVETQYF TGCGCCAGCAGCCTGACCGGGACAGGGGGTGTAGAGACCCAGTACTTC
. TRBD1 TRBJ2-2 TRBV2 CASSEDRVNTGELFF TGTGCCAGCAGCGAGGACAGGGTGAACACCGGGGAGCTGTTTTTT
. TRBD1 TRBJ1-2 TRBV9 CASSVVDRVGDGYTF TGTGCCAGCAGCGTAGTAGACAGGGTAGGCGACGGCTACACCTTC
. TRBD1 TRBJ1-4 TRBV7-6 CASSLRPTGALFTNEKLFF TGTGCCAGCAGCTTACGTCCGACAGGGGCTCTATTCACTAATGAAAAACTGTTTTTT
. . TRBJ2-5 TRBV4-2 CASSQDPLMRETQYF TGTGCCAGCAGCCAAGATCCCCTCATGCGGGAGACCCAGTACTTC
. TRBD1 TRBJ1-5 TRBV28 CASSGQGRQPQHF TGTGCCAGCAGTGGACAGGGGCGGCAGCCCCAGCATTTT
once TRBD2 TRBJ2-1 TRBV27 CASSSAAGDPINEQFF TGTGCCAGCAGTTCCGCAGCGGGAGATCCCATCAATGAGCAGTTCTTC
. TRBD1 TRBJ1-1 TRBV6-6 CASKTGETEAFF TGTGCCAGCAAAACAGGGGAAACTGAAGCTTTCTTT
few TRBD1 TRBJ2-7 TRBV2 CASSQFGTGDYF TGTGCCAGCAGCCAATTTGGGACAGGGGACTACTTC
. TRBD1 TRBJ1-1 TRBV5-4 CASSSGTGGPYTEAFF TGTGCCAGCAGCTCGGGGACAGGGGGCCCCTACACTGAAGCTTTCTTT
. . TRBJ1-3 TRBV2 CASSDAGRGFGDGNTIYF TGTGCCAGCAGCGACGCGGGCAGGGGATTCGGGGACGGAAACACCATATATTTT
once . TRBJ2-5 TRBV27 CASSFKYRTTQETQYF TGTGCCAGCAGTTTTAAGTATCGGACAACTCAAGAGACCCAGTACTTC
. . TRBJ2-3 TRBV9 CASSVVGGTGTDTQYF TGTGCCAGCAGCGTAGTAGGTGGAACAGGCACAGATACGCAGTATTTT
. TRBD1 TRBJ1-6 TRBV18 CASSLPPGQGARSLHF TGTGCCAGCTCACTTCCTCCGGGACAGGGTGCGCGGTCCCTCCACTTT
. . TRBJ2-7 TRBV20-1 CSALLQGKQYF TGCAGTGCTCTTCTCCAGGGCAAGCAGTACTTC
. . TRBJ2-7 TRBV11-1 CASSLEGGEVYEQYF TGTGCCAGCAGCTTGGAAGGGGGGGAGGTCTACGAGCAGTACTTC
. TRBD2 TRBJ2-1 TRBV2 CASRSGGGRDRGDEQFF TGTGCCAGCAGAAGCGGGGGGGGACGGGACCGTGGCGATGAGCAGTTCTTC
. TRBD2 TRBJ2-5 TRBV5-4 CASSLTGLAGVKETQYF TGTGCCAGCAGCTTGACAGGACTAGCGGGAGTAAAAGAGACCCAGTACTTC
. TRBD2 TRBJ2-2 TRBV5-1 CASSLAASGYTGELFF TGCGCCAGCAGCTTGGCCGCTAGCGGATATACCGGGGAGCTGTTTTTT
. TRBD1 TRBJ1-5 TRBV30 CAWSARDRAANQPQHF TGTGCCTGGAGCGCTCGGGACAGGGCTGCAAATCAGCCCCAGCATTTT
once . TRBJ2-7 TRBV7-2 CASSYHVTRLYEQYF TGTGCCAGCAGCTACCACGTGACTAGGCTGTACGAGCAGTACTTC
. . TRBJ2-1 TRBV4-3 CASSQDHRGSSYNEQFF TGCGCCAGCAGCCAAGATCACCGGGGGAGCTCCTACAATGAGCAGTTCTTC
. . TRBJ1-4 TRBV15 CATSRKGREAEKLFF TGTGCCACCAGCCGAAAGGGCAGGGAGGCTGAAAAACTGTTTTTT
. . TRBJ1-1 TRBV18 CASSPPSSNGRTEAFF TGTGCCAGCTCACCACCCTCGTCCAACGGGAGGACTGAAGCTTTCTTT
. . TRBJ1-2 TRBV30 CATTGSNYGYTF TGTGCCACCACGGGTTCTAACTATGGCTACACCTTC
few . TRBJ2-2 TRBV6-5 CATGRTGELFF TGTGCCACAGGGAGGACCGGGGAGCTGTTTTTT
. TRBD2 TRBJ2-7 TRBV4-2 CASSQDNGGLSYEQYF TGTGCCAGCAGCCAAGATAACGGGGGGTTATCCTACGAGCAGTACTTC